This T cell receptor beta chain came from a study of T-cell reconstitution after alpha-beta-depleted transplantation in children. A TCRbeta library incorporating unique molecular identifiers was prepared. MiXCR, run by TCRdb on the PCR reads, gives a single entry per CDR3 protein. The sample carries approximately 230,000 distinct CDR3 sequences, more than 20% recorded once. Germline V gene sequence: CDR1 MNHNS, CDR2 SASEGT. The CDR3 is 15 residues long. The trim removed 6 bases at V and 1 base at J, leaving 6 bases unmatched. This chain uses TRBV6-1 with TRBJ2-7, with TRBD1 matching 10 bases. The sequences come from PBMCs, mostly from graft donor cells, collected 360 days after TCRalphabeta/CD19-depleted stem cell transplant. The sequence was collected from a female patient between 2 and 10 years old who had a stem cell transplant for congenital amegakaryocytic thrombocytopenia, so the T cells may come from the graft donor. The CDR3 region has the DNA TGTGCCAGCAGACAGACAGGGGGCGAATCCTACGAGCAGTACTTC. Translation gives CASRQTGGESYEQYF.